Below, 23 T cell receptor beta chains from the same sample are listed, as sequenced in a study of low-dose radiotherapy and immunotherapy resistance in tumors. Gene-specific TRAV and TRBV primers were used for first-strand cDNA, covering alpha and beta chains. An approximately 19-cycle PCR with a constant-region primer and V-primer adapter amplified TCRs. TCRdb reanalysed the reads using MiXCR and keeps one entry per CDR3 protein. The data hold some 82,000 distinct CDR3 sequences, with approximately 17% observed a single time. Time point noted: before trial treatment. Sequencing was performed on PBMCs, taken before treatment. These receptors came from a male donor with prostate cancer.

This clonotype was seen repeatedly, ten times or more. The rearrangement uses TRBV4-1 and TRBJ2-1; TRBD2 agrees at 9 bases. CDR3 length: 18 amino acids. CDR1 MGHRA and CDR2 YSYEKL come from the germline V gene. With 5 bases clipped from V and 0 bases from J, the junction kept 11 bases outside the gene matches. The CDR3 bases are TGCGCCAGCAGCACTCGACCCTCAGCGGGGGGCTCCTACAATGAGCAGTTCTTC. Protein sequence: CASSTRPSAGGSYNEQFF.

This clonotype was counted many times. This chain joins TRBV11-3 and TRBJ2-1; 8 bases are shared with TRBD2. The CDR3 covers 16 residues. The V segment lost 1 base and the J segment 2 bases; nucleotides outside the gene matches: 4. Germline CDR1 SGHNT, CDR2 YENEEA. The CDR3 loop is CASSLGAGGTYNEQFF. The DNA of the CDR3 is TGTGCCAGCAGCTTAGGCGCGGGGGGTACCTACAATGAGCAGTTCTTC.

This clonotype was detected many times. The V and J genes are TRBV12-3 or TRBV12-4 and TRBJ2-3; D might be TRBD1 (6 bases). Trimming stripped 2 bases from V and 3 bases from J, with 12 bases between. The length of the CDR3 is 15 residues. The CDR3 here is CASSLSRGSTDTQYF. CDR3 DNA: TGTGCCAGCAGTTTAAGCAGGGGTAGTACAGATACGCAGTATTTT.

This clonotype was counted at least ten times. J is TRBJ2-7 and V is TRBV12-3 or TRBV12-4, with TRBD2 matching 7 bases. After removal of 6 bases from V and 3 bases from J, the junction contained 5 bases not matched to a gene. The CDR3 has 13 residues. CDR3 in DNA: TGTGCCAGCAGCCCCAGCGGGGACTACGAGCAGTACTTC. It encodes CASSPSGDYEQYF.

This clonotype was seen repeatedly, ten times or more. This chain's CDR3 is CASSPRGNRPNQETQYF. The CDR3 region has the DNA TGTGCCAGCAGCCCCAGGGGGAACAGGCCGAACCAAGAGACCCAGTACTTC. J is TRBJ2-5 and V is TRBV7-9; TRBD1 matches 7 bases. Germline trimming cut 5 bases from V and 0 bases from J; bases unmatched to any gene: 12. Germline values: CDR1 SEHNR, CDR2 FQNEAQ (reference sequence). The length of the CDR3 is 17 residues.

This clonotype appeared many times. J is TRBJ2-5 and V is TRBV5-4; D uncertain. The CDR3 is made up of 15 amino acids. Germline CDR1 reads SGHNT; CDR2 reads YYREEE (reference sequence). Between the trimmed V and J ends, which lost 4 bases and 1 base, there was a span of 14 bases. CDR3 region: CASSPGSKIQETQYF. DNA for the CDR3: TGTGCCAGCAGCCCCGGATCGAAGATCCAAGAGACCCAGTACTTC. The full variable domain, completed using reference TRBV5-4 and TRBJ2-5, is ETGVTQSPTHLIKTRGQQVTLRCSSQSGHNTVSWYQQALGQGPQFIFQYYREEENGRGNFPPRFSGLQFPNYSSELNVNALELDDSALYLCASSPGSKIQETQYFGPGTRLLVL.

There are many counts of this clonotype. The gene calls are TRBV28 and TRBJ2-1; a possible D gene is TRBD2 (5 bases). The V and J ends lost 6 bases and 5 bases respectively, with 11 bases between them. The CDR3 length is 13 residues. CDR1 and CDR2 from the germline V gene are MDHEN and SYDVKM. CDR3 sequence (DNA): TGTGCCAGCAGCCTGGACTGGAACAATGAGCAGTTCTTC. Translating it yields CASSLDWNNEQFF.

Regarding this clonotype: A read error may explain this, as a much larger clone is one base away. The CDR3 coding sequence is TGTGCCAGCAGCCCCCTGGAGACCCAGCACTTC. This codes for CASSPLETQHF. V usage is TRBV12-3 or TRBV12-4 and J usage is TRBJ2-5, with D unclear. The CDR3 has 11 residues.

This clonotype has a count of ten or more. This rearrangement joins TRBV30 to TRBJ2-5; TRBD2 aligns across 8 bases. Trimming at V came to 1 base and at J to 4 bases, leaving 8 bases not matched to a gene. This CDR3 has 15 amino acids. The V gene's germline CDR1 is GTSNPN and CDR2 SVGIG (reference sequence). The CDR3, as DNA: TGTGCCTGGAGTGAATTTGGACTAGCCGGAGAGACCCAGTACTTC. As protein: CAWSEFGLAGETQYF.

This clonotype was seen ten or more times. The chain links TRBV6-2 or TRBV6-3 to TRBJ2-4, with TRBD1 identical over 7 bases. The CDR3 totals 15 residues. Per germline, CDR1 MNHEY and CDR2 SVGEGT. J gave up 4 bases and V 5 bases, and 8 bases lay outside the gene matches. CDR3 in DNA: TGTGCCAGCAGTGAAACATGGGACAGAAAAAACATTCAGTACTTC. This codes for CASSETWDRKNIQYF.

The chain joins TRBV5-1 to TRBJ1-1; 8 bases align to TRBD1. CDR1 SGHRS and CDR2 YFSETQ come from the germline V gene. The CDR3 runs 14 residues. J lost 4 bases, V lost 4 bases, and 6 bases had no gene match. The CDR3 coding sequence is TGCGCCAGCAGCCGTTTGGACAGGGCCACTGAAGCTTTCTTT. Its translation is CASSRLDRATEAFF.

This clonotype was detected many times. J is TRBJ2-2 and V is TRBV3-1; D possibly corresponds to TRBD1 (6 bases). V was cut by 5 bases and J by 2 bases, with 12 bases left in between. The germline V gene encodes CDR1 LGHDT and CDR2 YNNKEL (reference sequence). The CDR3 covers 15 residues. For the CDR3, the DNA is TGTGCCAGCAGCAATCCGGGACAAAACACCGGGGAGCTGTTTTTT. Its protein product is CASSNPGQNTGELFF.

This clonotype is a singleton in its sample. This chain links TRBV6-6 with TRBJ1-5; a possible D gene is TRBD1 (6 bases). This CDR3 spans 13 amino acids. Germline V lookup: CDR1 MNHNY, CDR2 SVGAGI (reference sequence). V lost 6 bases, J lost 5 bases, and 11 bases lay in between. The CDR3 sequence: CASRTGADQPQHF. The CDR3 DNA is TGTGCCAGCAGGACAGGCGCAGATCAGCCCCAGCATTTT.

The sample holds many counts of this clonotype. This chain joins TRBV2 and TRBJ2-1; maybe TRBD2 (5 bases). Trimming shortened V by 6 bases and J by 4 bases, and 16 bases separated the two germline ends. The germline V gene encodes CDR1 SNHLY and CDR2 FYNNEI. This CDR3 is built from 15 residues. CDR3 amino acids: CASRSQEVPYNEQFF. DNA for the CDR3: TGTGCCAGCAGATCTCAGGAGGTACCTTACAATGAGCAGTTCTTC.

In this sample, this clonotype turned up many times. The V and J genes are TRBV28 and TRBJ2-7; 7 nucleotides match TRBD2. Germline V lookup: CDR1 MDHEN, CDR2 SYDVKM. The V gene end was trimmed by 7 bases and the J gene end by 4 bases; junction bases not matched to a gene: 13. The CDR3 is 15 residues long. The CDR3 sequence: CASTNGGRGFYEQYF. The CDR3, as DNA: TGTGCCAGCACCAACGGCGGGAGAGGTTTTTACGAGCAGTACTTC.

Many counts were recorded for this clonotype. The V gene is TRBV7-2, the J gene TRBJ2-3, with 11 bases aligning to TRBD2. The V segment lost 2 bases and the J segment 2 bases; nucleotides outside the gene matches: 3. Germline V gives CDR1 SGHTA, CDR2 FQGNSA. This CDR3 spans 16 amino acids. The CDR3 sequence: CASSLTSGGLTDTQYF. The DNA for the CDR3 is TGTGCCAGCAGCTTAACTAGCGGGGGACTCACAGATACGCAGTATTTT.

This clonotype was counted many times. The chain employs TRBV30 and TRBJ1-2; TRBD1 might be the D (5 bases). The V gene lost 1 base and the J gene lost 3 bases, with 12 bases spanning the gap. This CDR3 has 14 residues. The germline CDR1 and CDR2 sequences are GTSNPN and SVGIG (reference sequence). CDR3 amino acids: CAWSGVTGDYGYTF. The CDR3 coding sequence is TGTGCCTGGAGTGGGGTAACAGGAGACTATGGCTACACCTTC.

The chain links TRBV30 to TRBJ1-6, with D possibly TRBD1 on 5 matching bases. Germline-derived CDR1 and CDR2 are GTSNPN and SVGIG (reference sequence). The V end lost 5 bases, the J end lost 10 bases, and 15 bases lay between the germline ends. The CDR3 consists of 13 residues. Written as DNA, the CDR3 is TGTGCCTGGTTACGCGTTTGGGGGTCACCCCTCCACTTT. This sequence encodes CAWLRVWGSPLHF.

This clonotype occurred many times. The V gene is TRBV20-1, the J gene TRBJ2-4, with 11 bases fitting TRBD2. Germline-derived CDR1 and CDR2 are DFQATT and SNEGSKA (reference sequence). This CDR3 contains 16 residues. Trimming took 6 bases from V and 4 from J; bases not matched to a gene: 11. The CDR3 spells CSAPSGVAGGKNIQYF. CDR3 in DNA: TGCAGTGCCCCTTCGGGGGTAGCGGGAGGGAAAAACATTCAGTACTTC.

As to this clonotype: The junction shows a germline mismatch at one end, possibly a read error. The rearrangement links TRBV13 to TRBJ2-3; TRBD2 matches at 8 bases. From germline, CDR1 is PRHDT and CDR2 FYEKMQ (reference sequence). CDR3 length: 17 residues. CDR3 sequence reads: CAGSSRGAGVVADTQYF. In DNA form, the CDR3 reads TGTGCCGGCAGCTCCCGGGGAGCGGGAGTGGTGGCAGATACGCAGTATTTT.

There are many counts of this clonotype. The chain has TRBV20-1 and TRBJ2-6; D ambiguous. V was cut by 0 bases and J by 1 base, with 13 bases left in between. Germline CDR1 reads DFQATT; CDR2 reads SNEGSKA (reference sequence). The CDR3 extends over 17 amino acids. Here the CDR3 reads CSARDRAGGSGANVLTF. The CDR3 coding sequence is TGCAGTGCTAGAGATAGGGCAGGCGGTTCTGGGGCCAACGTCCTGACTTTC.

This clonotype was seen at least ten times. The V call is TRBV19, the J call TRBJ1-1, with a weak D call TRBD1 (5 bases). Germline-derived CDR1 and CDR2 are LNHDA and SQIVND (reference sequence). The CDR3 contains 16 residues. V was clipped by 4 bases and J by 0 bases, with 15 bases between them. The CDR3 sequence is CASSSQGALLNTEAFF. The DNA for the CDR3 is TGTGCCAGTAGTAGTCAGGGTGCCCTCCTGAACACTGAAGCTTTCTTT.

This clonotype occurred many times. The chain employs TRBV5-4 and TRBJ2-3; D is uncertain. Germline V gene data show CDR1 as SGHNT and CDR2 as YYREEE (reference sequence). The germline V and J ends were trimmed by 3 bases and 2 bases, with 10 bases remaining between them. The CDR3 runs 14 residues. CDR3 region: CASSSRSSTDTQYF. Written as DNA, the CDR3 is TGTGCCAGCAGCTCTCGGTCATCCACAGATACGCAGTATTTT. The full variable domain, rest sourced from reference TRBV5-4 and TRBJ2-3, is ETGVTQSPTHLIKTRGQQVTLRCSSQSGHNTVSWYQQALGQGPQFIFQYYREEENGRGNFPPRFSGLQFPNYSSELNVNALELDDSALYLCASSSRSSTDTQYFGPGTRLTVL.